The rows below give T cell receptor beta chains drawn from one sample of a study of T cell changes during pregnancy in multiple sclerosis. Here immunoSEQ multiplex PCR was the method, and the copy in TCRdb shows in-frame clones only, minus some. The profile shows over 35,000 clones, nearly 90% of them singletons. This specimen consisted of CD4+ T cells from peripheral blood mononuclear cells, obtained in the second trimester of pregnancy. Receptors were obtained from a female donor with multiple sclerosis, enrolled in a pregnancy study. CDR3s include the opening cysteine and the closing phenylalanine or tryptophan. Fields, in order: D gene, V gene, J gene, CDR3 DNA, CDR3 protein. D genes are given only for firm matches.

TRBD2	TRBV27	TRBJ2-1	TGTGCCAGCACAACTAGCGGCGTTTACAATGAGCAGTTCTTC	CASTTSGVYNEQFF
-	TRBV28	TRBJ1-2	TGTGCCAGCAGTTTAAGCGGGACACACTATGGCTACACCTTC	CASSLSGTHYGYTF
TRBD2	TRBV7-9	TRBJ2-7	TGTGCCAGCAGACCGGGACTAGCGGGAGAGGGCGAGCAGTACTTC	CASRPGLAGEGEQYF
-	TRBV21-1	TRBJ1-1	TGTGCCAGCAGCAAAGCGCGTGTGACTGAAGCTTTCTTT	CASSKARVTEAFF
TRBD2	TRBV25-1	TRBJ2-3	TGTGCCAGCAGTGAATTGGCTAGCGGGAGAAGTTCAGATACGCAGTATTTT	CASSELASGRSSDTQYF
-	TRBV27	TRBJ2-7	TGTGCCAGCAGTTTATCGGGCAGGACATACGAGCAGTACTTC	CASSLSGRTYEQYF
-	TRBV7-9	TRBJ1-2	TGTGCCAGCAGCTTGGCTCCCGGCCAGGAGGCCTTC	CASSLAPGQEAF
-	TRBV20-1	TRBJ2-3	TGCAGTGCTGGACTTACAGATACGCAGTATTTT	CSAGLTDTQYF
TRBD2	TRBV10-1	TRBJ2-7	TGCGCCAGCAGTGTATCCGCGGGGGTTTACGAGCAGTACTTC	CASSVSAGVYEQYF
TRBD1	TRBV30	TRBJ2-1	TGTGCCTGGAGTAGCCGGGACAGGGGGGGCAATGAGCAGTTCTTC	CAWSSRDRGGNEQFF
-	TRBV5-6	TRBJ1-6	TGTGCCAGCAGCCAAGAAGGGGGAAGGAGGAATTCACCCCTCCACTTT	CASSQEGGRRNSPLHF
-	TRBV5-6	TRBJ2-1	TGTGCCAGCAGCTTGACCGTGGGAGTCTCCTACAATGAGCAGTTCTTC	CASSLTVGVSYNEQFF